These T cell receptor beta chains were read from a single sample in a study of blood T cell repertoires in COVID-19. The data were produced by immunoSEQ multiplex PCR, yet TCRdb's version contains in-frame clones alone and is incomplete. Among approximately 350,000 clones, approximately 88% were seen once, and the ten largest hold about 3%. The specimen sequenced was peripheral blood. These receptors were collected from a young woman with COVID-19, enrolled during active disease. Each CDR3 is given with its conserved first and last residue. A D gene is named only where the DNA matches it firmly. A row's size may be missing; if present it is once, few, many or a size class.

clone size	V gene	J gene	D gene	CDR3 protein	CDR3 DNA
NA	TRBV29-1	TRBJ2-5	TRBD2	CSVGRRLAGDRETQYF	TGCAGCGTTGGGAGGAGGCTAGCGGGGGACAGAGAGACCCAGTACTTC
few	TRBV24-1	TRBJ2-4	TRBD1	CATGDRDRELQYF	TGTGCCACCGGGGACAGGGACCGAGAACTTCAGTACTTC
NA	TRBV28	TRBJ2-5	TRBD1	CASSSPGGQETQYF	TGTGCCAGCAGTTCACCAGGGGGCCAAGAGACCCAGTACTTC
NA	TRBV24-1	TRBJ1-2	TRBD1	CATSDPRTGNGYTF	TGTGCCACCAGTGACCCCCGGACAGGGAATGGCTACACCTTC
few	TRBV7-2	TRBJ1-3	TRBD1	CASSLDSGGTGNTIYF	TGTGCCAGCAGCCTAGACTCAGGGGGGACTGGAAACACCATATATTTT
few	TRBV3-1/TRBV3-2	TRBJ2-1	NA	CASSRGPDSYNEQFF	TGTGCCAGCAGCCGGGGCCCGGACTCCTACAATGAGCAGTTCTTC
NA	TRBV27	TRBJ1-6	NA	CASSNLLLPGSPLHF	TGTGCCAGCAGTAACCTGCTACTACCCGGTTCACCCCTCCACTTT
NA	TRBV11-2	TRBJ1-6	TRBD1	CASSLDRLGGSNSPLHF	TGTGCCAGCAGCTTAGATCGATTAGGGGGCTCAAATTCACCCCTCCACTTT
few	TRBV5-1	TRBJ2-5	NA	CASSLGRPGFEETQYF	TGCGCCAGCAGCTTGGGGCGTCCAGGGTTCGAAGAGACCCAGTACTTC
NA	TRBV5-4	TRBJ1-1	NA	CASSRTENTEAFF	TGTGCCAGCAGCCGGACAGAGAACACTGAAGCTTTCTTT
NA	TRBV4-2	TRBJ1-4	TRBD1	CASSYRQGQFTNEKLFF	TGTGCCAGCAGCTATAGACAGGGACAATTCACTAATGAAAAACTGTTTTTT
once	TRBV29-1	TRBJ2-1	NA	CSVESLTSSEQFF	TGCAGCGTTGAAAGTCTAACTAGCAGTGAGCAGTTCTTC
NA	TRBV27	TRBJ2-5	TRBD2	CASSLFPGGGETQYF	TGTGCCAGCAGTTTATTCCCGGGAGGGGGGGAGACCCAGTACTTC
NA	TRBV12-3/TRBV12-4	TRBJ1-6	NA	CASRDSSNSPLHF	TGTGCCAGCAGGGACAGTTCGAATTCACCCCTCCACTTT
NA	TRBV18	TRBJ1-3	NA	CASSPRGSGGNTIYF	TGTGCCAGCTCACCACGGGGTAGCGGTGGAAACACCATATATTTT
NA	TRBV30	TRBJ1-1	NA	CAWSVVRDGEAFF	TGTGCCTGGAGTGTAGTCAGGGATGGTGAAGCTTTCTTT